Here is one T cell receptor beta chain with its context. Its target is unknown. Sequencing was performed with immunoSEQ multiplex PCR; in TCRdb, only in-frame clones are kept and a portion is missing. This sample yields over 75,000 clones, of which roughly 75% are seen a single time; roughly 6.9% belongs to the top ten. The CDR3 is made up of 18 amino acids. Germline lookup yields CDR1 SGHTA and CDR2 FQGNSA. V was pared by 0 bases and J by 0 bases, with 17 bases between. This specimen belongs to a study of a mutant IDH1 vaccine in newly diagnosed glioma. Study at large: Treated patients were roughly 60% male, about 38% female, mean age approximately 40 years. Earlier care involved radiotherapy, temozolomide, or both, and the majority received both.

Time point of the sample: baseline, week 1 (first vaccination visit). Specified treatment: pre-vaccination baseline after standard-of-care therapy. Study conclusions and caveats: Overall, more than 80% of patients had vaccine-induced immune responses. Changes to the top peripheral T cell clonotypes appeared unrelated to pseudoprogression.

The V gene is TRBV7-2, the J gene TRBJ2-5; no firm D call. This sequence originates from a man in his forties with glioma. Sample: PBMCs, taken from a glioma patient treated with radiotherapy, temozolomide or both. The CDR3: CASSLARGRRINQETQYF. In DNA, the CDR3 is TGTGCCAGCAGCTTAGCGCGCGGCAGACGAATAAACCAAGAGACCCAGTACTTC.